Shown below are 13 T cell receptor beta chains from a single sample sequenced in a study of blood T cells in healthy people across ages. Sample-barcoded 5' priming and a J-beta primer mix drove a second PCR of about 6 to 11 cycles. TCRdb fed the 5' RACE reads into MiXCR, producing one record per CDR3 protein. Of over 750,000 distinct CDR3 sequences in the sample, 20% to 25% are singletons; the top ten hold 9.4%. The same data also went into a second study, on T cells of mothers and their children.

Sequencing was done on a sample of blood. The receptor set was obtained from a boy between 10 and 17 years old in good health.

The chain has TRBV5-1 and TRBJ2-7, with 10 bases aligning to TRBD1. CDR1 is SGHRS, CDR2 YFSETQ, per germline. The CDR3 extends over 16 amino acids. V lost 4 bases, J lost 4 bases, and 11 bases stayed unmatched. The CDR3: CASSPGPWTGGYEQYF. The CDR3 DNA is TGCGCCAGCAGCCCCGGTCCCTGGACAGGGGGTTACGAGCAGTACTTC.

The sample holds a few counts of this clonotype. A junction end diverges from the germline sequence, so it may reflect a read error. The chain has TRBV29-1 and TRBJ1-2; 7 positions agree with TRBD1. The CDR3 is 14 residues long. Germline CDR1 is SQVTM and CDR2 is ANQGSEA. CDR3 residues: CSVEDRGNNYGYTF. The CDR3 nucleotides read TGCAGCGTTGAAGACAGGGGGAATAACTATGGCTACACCTTT.

Comments on this clonotype: The conserved closing phenylalanine or tryptophan is absent in this CDR3, likely reflecting a read error. V is TRBV7-9 and J is TRBJ1-3; D is unresolved. Trimming pared 6 bases from V and 4 bases from J, leaving 13 bases between. The CDR3 has 14 amino acids. The germline CDR1 and CDR2 sequences are SEHNR and FQNEAQ (reference sequence). CDR3: CASSSNVPGNTIYL. As DNA, the CDR3 is TGTGCCAGCAGTTCCAACGTACCAGGAAACACCATATATCTT.

This clonotype has only a few counts. The chain employs TRBV5-1 and TRBJ2-7; D perhaps matches TRBD2 (6 bases). Trimming removed 0 bases from V and 9 bases from J, with 19 bases in between. The CDR3 is 15 residues long. CDR1 is SGHRS, CDR2 YFSETQ, per germline. In DNA, the CDR3 is TGCGCCAGCAGCTTGGCCTCGGGAGAAATACGAGGGCAGTACTTC. It is translated as CASSLASGEIRGQYF.

This clonotype was seen only a few times. This chain links TRBV3-1 with TRBJ1-1; 12 bases map to TRBD1. V gave up 6 bases and J gave up 6 bases; unmatched junction bases: 5. The V gene's germline CDR1 is LGHDT and CDR2 YNNKEL (reference sequence). This CDR3 is 14 amino acids long. CDR3 protein: CASSLGTGGSEAFF. The CDR3 coding sequence is TGTGCCAGCAGTCTCGGGACAGGGGGCTCTGAAGCTTTCTTT.

The chain joins TRBV3-1 to TRBJ2-7; unclear D gene. CDR3 size: 14 residues. Germline CDR1 is LGHDT and CDR2 is YNNKEL (reference sequence). V lost 1 base and J 3 bases, leaving 10 bases between the germline ends. The CDR3 coding sequence is TGTGCCAGCAGCCAAGTCACCAAACGCTACGAGCAGTACTTC. As protein: CASSQVTKRYEQYF.

The chain uses TRBV6-2 or TRBV6-3 and TRBJ2-7; maybe TRBD1 (6 bases). CDR1 and CDR2 (germline): MNHEY, SVGEGT. The V end lost 5 bases, the J end lost 3 bases, and 14 bases lay between the germline ends. The CDR3 is 14 amino acids. CDR3 residues: CASSDRGQLYEQYF. Written as DNA, the CDR3 is TGTGCCAGCAGTGACCGCGGACAGCTCTACGAGCAGTACTTC.

The V gene is TRBV7-3, the J gene TRBJ2-2; 8 positions match TRBD1. This CDR3 is 16 amino acids long. Germline V lookup: CDR1 SGHTA, CDR2 FQGTGA. V trimming: 3 bases; J trimming: 6 bases; junction bases outside the gene matches: 9. DNA for the CDR3: TGTGCCAGCAGCTTGTTTCACAGGGGGGAGTCCGGGGAGCTGTTTTTT. It specifies CASSLFHRGESGELFF. Filled out from reference TRBV7-3 and TRBJ2-2, the complete variable domain reads GAGVSQTPSNKVTEKGKYVELRCDPISGHTALYWYRQSLGQGPEFLIYFQGTGAADDSGLPNDRFFAVRPEGSVSTLKIQRTERGDSAVYLCASSLFHRGESGELFFGEGSRLTVL.

This chain connects TRBV6-4 to TRBJ2-3, with 9 positions matching TRBD2. The trim removed 5 bases at V and 4 bases at J, leaving 4 bases unmatched. Germline V lookup: CDR1 MRHNA, CDR2 SNTAGT. The CDR3 is made up of 14 amino acids. As DNA, the CDR3 is TGTGCCAGCAGTCGCGGGGGGGCCTCAGATACGCAGTATTTT. Protein product: CASSRGGASDTQYF.

This clonotype has more than one count but fewer than ten. The genes are TRBV29-1 and TRBJ2-3; TRBD2 aligns across 8 bases. The CDR3 consists of 13 residues. The germline gives CDR1 SQVTM, CDR2 ANQGSEA. V gave up 6 bases and J gave up 4 bases; unmatched junction bases: 6. Here the CDR3 DNA reads TGCAGCGTCAGCGGGGGCTGGTCAGATACGCAGTATTTT. Its protein product is CSVSGGWSDTQYF.

V usage is TRBV12-3 or TRBV12-4 and J usage is TRBJ1-3, with 7 bases matching TRBD1. The J segment lost 4 bases and the V segment lost 7 bases, leaving 10 bases of the junction unmatched. This CDR3 has 15 residues. The CDR3 reads CASTIDRVYGNTIYF. The CDR3 DNA follows: TGTGCCAGCACCATAGACAGGGTGTACGGAAACACCATATATTTT.

The chain has TRBV12-3 or TRBV12-4 and TRBJ2-5, with 8 positions matching TRBD1. The CDR3 length is 14 residues. V shed 6 bases and J 3 bases; nucleotides not matched to a gene: 6. The CDR3 spells CASSQNRGEETQYF. The DNA of the CDR3 is TGTGCCAGCAGCCAAAACAGGGGGGAAGAGACCCAGTACTTC.

The chain recombines TRBV7-2 with TRBJ2-7, with 7 bases matching TRBD1. The germline CDR1 and CDR2 sequences are SGHTA and FQGNSA. J was trimmed by 2 bases and V by 4 bases; bases with no gene match: 8. CDR3 length: 15 residues. CDR3 region: CASSSTGTEAYEQYF. The CDR3 DNA follows: TGTGCCAGCAGCTCAACCGGGACAGAAGCCTACGAGCAGTACTTC.